This note documents a single TCR beta chain sequence. Its antigen is as yet unknown. The primer mix had 60 Vbeta and 13 Jbeta primers. Clones were read by immunoSEQ multiplex PCR, and TCRdb kept only the in-frame ones, dropping some. The sample lists 150,000 to 200,000 clones, around 81% occurring once. Germline V gene data show CDR1 as MNHEY and CDR2 as SMNVEV (reference sequence). V lost 4 bases, J lost 6 bases, and 9 bases stayed unmatched. The CDR3 totals 16 residues. The sample comes from a study of cytomegalovirus exposure and HLA in healthy donors. Study-level results: A later analysis showed HLA-associated TCR beta chains outstripping equally common others in clonal expansion.

The sample taken for sequencing was PBMCs. The J gene is TRBJ2-2, the V gene TRBV27; 9 nucleotides agree with TRBD1. The clonotype was recovered from a man aged 18 to 30 in good health and CMV-seronegative. The chain's CDR3 is CASSSLGTGWAGELFF. CDR3 nucleotides: TGTGCCAGCAGTTCCCTAGGGACAGGGTGGGCCGGGGAGCTGTTTTTT.